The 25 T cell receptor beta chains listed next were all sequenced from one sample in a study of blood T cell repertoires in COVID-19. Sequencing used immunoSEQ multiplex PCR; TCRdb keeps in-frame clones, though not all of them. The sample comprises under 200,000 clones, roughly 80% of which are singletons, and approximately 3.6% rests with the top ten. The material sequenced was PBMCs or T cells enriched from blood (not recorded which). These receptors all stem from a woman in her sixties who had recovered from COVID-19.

Here the CDR3 DNA reads TGTGCCAGCAGCCGGTATCGTGGAGGGACCCTGATGAACACTGAAGCTTTCTTT. This gives the protein CASSRYRGGTLMNTEAFF. The rearrangement links TRBV6-2 or TRBV6-3 to TRBJ1-1; a weak D match, TRBD1 (5 bases). CDR1 is MNHEY and CDR2 is SVGEGT in the germline V gene. Trimming took off 6 bases at V and 0 bases at J, with 23 bases between the two ends. The CDR3 length is 18 residues.

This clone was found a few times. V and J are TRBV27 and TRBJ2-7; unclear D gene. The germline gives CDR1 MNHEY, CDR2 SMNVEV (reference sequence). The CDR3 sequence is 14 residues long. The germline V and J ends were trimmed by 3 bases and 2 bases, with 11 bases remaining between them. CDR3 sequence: CASSFRGEAYEQYF. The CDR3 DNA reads TGTGCCAGCAGTTTCCGAGGAGAAGCCTACGAGCAGTACTTC.

The DNA for the CDR3 is TGTGCCAGCAGCCCCCGCGCGGGGAGCACTGAAGCTTTCTTT. Translation: CASSPRAGSTEAFF. The V call is TRBV14, the J call TRBJ1-1; D unresolved. The V and J ends lost 4 bases and 4 bases respectively, with 13 bases between them. CDR3 length: 14 residues. CDR1 and CDR2 (germline): SGHDN, FVKESK. Based on the CDR3 plus reference TRBV14 and TRBJ1-1, the full variable domain is EAGVTQFPSHSVIEKGQTVTLRCDPISGHDNLYWYRRVMGKEIKFLLHFVKESKQDESGMPNNRFLAERTGGTYSTLKVQPAELEDSGVYFCASSPRAGSTEAFFGQGTRLTVV.

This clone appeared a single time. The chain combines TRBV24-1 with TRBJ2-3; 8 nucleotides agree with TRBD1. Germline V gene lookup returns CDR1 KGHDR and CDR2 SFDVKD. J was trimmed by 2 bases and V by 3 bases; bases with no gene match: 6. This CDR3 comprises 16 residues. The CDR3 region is CATSDPQGDITDTQYF. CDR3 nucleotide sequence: TGTGCCACCAGTGATCCACAGGGGGACATCACAGATACGCAGTATTTT.

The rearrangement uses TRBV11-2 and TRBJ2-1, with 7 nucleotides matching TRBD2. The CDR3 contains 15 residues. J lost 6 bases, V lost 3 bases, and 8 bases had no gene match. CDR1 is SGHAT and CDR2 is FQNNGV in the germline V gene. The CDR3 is CASSFGLADTNEQFF. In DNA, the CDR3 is TGTGCCAGCAGCTTTGGGCTAGCGGACACCAATGAGCAGTTCTTC.

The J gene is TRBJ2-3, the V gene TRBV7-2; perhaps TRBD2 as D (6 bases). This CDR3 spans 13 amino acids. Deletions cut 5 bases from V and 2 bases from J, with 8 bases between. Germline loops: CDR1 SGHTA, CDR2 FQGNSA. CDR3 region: CASSPDYTDTQYF. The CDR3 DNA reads TGTGCCAGCAGCCCGGACTACACAGATACGCAGTATTTT.

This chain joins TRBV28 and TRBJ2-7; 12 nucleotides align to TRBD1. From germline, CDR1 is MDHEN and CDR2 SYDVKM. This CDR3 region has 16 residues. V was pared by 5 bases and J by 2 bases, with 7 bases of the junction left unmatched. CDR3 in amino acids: CASSTTGTGGPYEQYF. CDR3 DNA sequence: TGTGCCAGCAGTACCACCGGGACAGGGGGCCCCTACGAGCAGTACTTC.

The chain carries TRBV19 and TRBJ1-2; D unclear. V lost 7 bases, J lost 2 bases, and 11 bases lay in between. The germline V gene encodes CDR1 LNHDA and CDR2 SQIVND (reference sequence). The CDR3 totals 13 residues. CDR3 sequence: CASIPEGNYGYTF. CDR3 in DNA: TGTGCCAGTATTCCCGAGGGCAACTATGGCTACACCTTC.

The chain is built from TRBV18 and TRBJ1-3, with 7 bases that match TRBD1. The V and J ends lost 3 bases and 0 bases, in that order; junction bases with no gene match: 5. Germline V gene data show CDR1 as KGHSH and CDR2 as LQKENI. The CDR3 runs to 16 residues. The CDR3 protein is CASSPTAGGSGNTIYF. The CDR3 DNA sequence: TGTGCCAGCTCACCGACGGCAGGGGGCTCTGGAAACACCATATATTTT.

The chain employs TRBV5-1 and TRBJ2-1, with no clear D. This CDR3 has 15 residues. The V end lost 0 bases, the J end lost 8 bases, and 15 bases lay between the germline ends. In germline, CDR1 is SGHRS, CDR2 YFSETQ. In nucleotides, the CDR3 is TGCGCCAGCAGCTTGGAGAGGCCAAGGAGCGATGAGCAGTTCTTC. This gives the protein CASSLERPRSDEQFF.

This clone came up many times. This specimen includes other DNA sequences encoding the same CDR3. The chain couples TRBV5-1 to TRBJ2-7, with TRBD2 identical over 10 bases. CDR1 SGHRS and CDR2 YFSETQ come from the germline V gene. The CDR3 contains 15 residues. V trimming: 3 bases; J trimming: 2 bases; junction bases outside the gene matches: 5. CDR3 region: CASSSGTSDAYEQYF. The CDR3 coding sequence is TGCGCCAGCAGCTCCGGGACTAGCGACGCCTACGAGCAGTACTTC.

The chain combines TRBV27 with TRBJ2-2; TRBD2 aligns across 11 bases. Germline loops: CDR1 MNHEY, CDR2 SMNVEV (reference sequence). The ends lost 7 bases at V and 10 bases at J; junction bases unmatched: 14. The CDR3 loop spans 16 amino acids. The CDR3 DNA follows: TGTGCCAGCACTAAAACCGGGACTAGCGGACGTGAGGAGCTGTTTTTT. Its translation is CASTKTGTSGREELFF.

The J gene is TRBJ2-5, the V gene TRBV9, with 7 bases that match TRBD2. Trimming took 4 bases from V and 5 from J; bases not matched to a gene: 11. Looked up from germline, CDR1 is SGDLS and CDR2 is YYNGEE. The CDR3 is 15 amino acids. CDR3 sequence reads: CASSPQGRGEETQYF. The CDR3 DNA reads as TGTGCCAGCAGCCCCCAGGGCCGGGGGGAGGAGACCCAGTACTTC.

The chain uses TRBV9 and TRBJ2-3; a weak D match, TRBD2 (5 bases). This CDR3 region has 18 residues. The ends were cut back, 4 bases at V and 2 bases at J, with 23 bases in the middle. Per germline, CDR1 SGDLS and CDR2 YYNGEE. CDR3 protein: CASSPRLGKGFDTDTQYF. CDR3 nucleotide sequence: TGTGCCAGCAGCCCCCGTCTCGGGAAGGGTTTTGACACAGATACGCAGTATTTT.

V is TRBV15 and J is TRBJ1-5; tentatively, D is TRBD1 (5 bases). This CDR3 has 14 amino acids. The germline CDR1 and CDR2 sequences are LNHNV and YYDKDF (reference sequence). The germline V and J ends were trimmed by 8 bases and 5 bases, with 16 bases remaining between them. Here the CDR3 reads CATSGGGLDQPQHF. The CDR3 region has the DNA TGTGCCACCTCCGGGGGTGGTTTAGATCAGCCCCAGCATTTT.

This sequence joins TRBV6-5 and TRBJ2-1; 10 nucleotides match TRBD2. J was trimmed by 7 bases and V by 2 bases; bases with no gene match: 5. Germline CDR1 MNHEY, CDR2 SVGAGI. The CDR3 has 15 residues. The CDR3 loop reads CASSYTSGARNEQFF. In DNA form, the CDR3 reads TGTGCCAGCAGTTACACTAGCGGGGCGAGGAATGAGCAGTTCTTC.

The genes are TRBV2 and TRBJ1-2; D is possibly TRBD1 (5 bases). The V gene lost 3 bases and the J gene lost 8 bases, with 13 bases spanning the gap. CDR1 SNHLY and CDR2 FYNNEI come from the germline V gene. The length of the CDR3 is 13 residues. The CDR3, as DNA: TGTGCCAGCAGTGAGTTGGGGGGTGTAGGCTACACCTTC. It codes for CASSELGGVGYTF.

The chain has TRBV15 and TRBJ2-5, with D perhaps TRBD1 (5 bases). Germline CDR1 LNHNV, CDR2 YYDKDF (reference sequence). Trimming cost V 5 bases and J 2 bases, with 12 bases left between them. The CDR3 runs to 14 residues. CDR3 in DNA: TGTGCCACCAGCGCCAGGGTATCGCAAGAGACCCAGTACTTC. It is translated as CATSARVSQETQYF.

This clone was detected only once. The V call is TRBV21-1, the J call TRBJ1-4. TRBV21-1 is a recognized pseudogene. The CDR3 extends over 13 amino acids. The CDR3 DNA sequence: TGTGCCAGCAGCAAAGGCGCAAAAGTAAAACTGTTTTTT. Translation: CASSKGAKVKLFF.

CDR3 DNA: TGTGCCACCAGTGACCCCGGGACAGGGTCTTACAATGAGCAGTTCTTC. It yields the protein CATSDPGTGSYNEQFF. J is TRBJ2-1 and V is TRBV24-1; the match to TRBD1 covers 9 bases. Looked up from germline, CDR1 is KGHDR and CDR2 is SFDVKD. V shed 4 bases, J shed 4 bases, and the junction held 7 bases outside the gene matches. CDR3 size: 16 residues.

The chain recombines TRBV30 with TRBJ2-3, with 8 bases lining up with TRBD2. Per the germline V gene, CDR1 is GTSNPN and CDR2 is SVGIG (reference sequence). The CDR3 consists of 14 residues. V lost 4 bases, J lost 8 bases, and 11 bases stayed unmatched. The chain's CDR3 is CAWTGGGPQGTQYF. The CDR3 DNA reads TGTGCCTGGACGGGCGGGGGGCCTCAAGGTACGCAGTATTTT.

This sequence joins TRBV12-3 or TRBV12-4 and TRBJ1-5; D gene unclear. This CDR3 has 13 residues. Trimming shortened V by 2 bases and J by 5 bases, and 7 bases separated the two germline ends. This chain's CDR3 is CASSLSADQPQHF. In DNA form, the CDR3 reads TGTGCCAGCAGTTTATCCGCAGATCAGCCCCAGCATTTT.

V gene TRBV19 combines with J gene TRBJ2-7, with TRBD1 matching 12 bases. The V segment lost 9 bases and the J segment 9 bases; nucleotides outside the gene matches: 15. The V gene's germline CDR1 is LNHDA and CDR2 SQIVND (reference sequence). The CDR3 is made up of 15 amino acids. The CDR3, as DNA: TGTGCCAGCGACACACCGGGACAGGGGGCGAAGCGGCAGTACTTC. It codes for CASDTPGQGAKRQYF.

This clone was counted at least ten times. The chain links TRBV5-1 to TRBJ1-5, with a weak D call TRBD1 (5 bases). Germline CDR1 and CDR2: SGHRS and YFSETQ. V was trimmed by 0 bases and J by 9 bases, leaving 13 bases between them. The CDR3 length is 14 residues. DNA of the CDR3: TGCGCCAGCAGCTTGGGGCAGGGCTCGTGGCCCCAGCATTTT. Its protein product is CASSLGQGSWPQHF.

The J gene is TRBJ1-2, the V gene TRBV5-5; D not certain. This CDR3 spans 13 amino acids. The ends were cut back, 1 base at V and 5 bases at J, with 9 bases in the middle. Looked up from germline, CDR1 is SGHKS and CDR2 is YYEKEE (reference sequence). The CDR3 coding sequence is TGTGCCAGCAGCTTGTCACCAGGTTATGGCTACACCTTC. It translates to CASSLSPGYGYTF.